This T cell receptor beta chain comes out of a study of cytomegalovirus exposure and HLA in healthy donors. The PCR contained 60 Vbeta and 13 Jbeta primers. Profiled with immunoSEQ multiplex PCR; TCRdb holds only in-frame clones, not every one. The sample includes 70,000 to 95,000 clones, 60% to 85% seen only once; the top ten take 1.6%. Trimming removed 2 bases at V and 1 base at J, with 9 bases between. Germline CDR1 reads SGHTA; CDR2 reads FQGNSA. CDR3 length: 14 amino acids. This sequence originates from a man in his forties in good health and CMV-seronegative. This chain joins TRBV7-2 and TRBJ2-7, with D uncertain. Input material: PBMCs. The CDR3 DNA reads TGTGCCAGCAGCTTATTGCAGGCGTCCTACGAGCAGTACTTC. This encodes CASSLLQASYEQYF.